This passage covers 8 T cell receptor beta chains from one sample sequenced in a study of a mutant IDH1 vaccine in newly diagnosed glioma. Method: immunoSEQ multiplex PCR; TCRdb's copy keeps in-frame clones and lacks some. The sample has around 50,000 clones, more than 80% seen once. Stated time point: baseline, week 1 (first vaccination visit). Stated treatment: pre-vaccination baseline after standard-of-care therapy. The sequenced sample was PBMCs, obtained from a glioma patient treated with radiotherapy, temozolomide or both. Receptors originate from a man aged 40-49 years with glioma.

This rearrangement joins TRBV5-8 to TRBJ1-2; D gene ambiguous. The CDR3 spans 14 residues. Per the germline V gene, CDR1 is SGHTS and CDR2 is YDEGEE. With 2 bases removed from V and 4 bases from J, the gap between germline ends came to 12 bases. The CDR3 protein is CASSFRTTLYGYTF. For the CDR3, the DNA is TGTGCCAGCAGCTTTAGAACCACACTCTATGGCTACACCTTC. Combining the CDR3 with reference TRBV5-8 and TRBJ1-2 gives the whole variable domain EAGVTQSPTHLIKTRGQQATLRCSPISGHTSVYWYQQALGLGLQFLLWYDEGEERNRGNFPPRFSGRQFPNYSSELNVNALELEDSALYLCASSFRTTLYGYTFGSGTRLTVV.

This clone came up once. The rearrangement links TRBV2 to TRBJ2-7, with D unclear. The V gene lost 8 bases and the J gene lost 7 bases, with 12 bases spanning the gap. CDR1 and CDR2 from the germline V gene are SNHLY and FYNNEI. The CDR3 is 11 amino acids. The CDR3 region is CASEALGEQYF. The CDR3 DNA reads as TGTGCCAGCGAGGCTTTGGGGGAGCAGTACTTC.

The CDR3 loop is CASSLVGQSYEQYF. CDR3 bases: TGCGCCAGCAGCTTGGTTGGACAGTCCTACGAGCAGTACTTC. This chain links TRBV5-1 with TRBJ2-7, with D possibly matching TRBD1 (6 bases). Germline assignment: CDR1 SGHRS and CDR2 YFSETQ. Trimming took 0 bases from V and 1 from J, leaving 8 bases between them. The CDR3 is made up of 14 amino acids.

The CDR3 is CASSQDGWGEMYEQFF. The CDR3 DNA sequence: TGTGCCAGCAGCCAAGATGGTTGGGGGGAAATGTATGAGCAGTTCTTC. V usage is TRBV4-2 and J usage is TRBJ2-1; TRBD2 might be the D (6 bases). Trimming pared 0 bases from V and 8 bases from J, leaving 17 bases between. Germline V CDR1 and CDR2: LGHNA, YNFKEQ. The CDR3 length is 16 residues.

This rearrangement joins TRBV5-1 to TRBJ2-7; perhaps TRBD1 as D (5 bases). CDR1 is SGHRS, CDR2 YFSETQ, per germline. Deletions cut 6 bases from V and 3 bases from J, with 22 bases between. The CDR3 length is 16 residues. The CDR3 region has the DNA TGCGCCAGCACCCAATCGGTAGGACAACCCCGCTACGAGCAGTACTTC. Its protein is CASTQSVGQPRYEQYF. Full variable domain (missing parts from reference TRBV5-1 and TRBJ2-7): KAGVTQTPRYLIKTRGQQVTLSCSPISGHRSVSWYQQTPGQGLQFLFEYFSETQRNKGNFPGRFSGRQFSNSRSEMNVSTLELGDSALYLCASTQSVGQPRYEQYFGPGTRLTVT.

This chain connects TRBV6-1 to TRBJ1-1; D ambiguous. The V and J ends lost 0 bases and 8 bases respectively, with 16 bases between them. CDR1 and CDR2 (germline): MNHNS, SASEGT. This CDR3 contains 15 residues. The CDR3 protein is CASSEAVAARGEAFF. The CDR3 DNA follows: TGTGCCAGCAGTGAAGCGGTGGCAGCCCGTGGGGAAGCTTTCTTT.

This chain connects TRBV10-3 to TRBJ1-3; D is unclear. The ends were cut back, 5 bases at V and 0 bases at J, with 5 bases in the middle. The CDR3 has 13 residues. Germline V gene data show CDR1 as ENHRY and CDR2 as SYGVKD. CDR3 sequence reads: CAISLISGNTIYF. CDR3 sequence (DNA): TGTGCCATCAGTTTGATCTCTGGAAACACCATATATTTT.

The chain is built from TRBV7-9 and TRBJ2-1; 12 nucleotides align to TRBD2. The CDR3 spans 16 residues. V lost 5 bases, J lost 0 bases, and 2 bases stayed unmatched. CDR1 and CDR2 (germline): SEHNR, FQNEAQ (reference sequence). In DNA, the CDR3 is TGTGCCAGCAGCCCGACTAGCGGGAGCTCCTACAATGAGCAGTTCTTC. Translated, it gives CASSPTSGSSYNEQFF.